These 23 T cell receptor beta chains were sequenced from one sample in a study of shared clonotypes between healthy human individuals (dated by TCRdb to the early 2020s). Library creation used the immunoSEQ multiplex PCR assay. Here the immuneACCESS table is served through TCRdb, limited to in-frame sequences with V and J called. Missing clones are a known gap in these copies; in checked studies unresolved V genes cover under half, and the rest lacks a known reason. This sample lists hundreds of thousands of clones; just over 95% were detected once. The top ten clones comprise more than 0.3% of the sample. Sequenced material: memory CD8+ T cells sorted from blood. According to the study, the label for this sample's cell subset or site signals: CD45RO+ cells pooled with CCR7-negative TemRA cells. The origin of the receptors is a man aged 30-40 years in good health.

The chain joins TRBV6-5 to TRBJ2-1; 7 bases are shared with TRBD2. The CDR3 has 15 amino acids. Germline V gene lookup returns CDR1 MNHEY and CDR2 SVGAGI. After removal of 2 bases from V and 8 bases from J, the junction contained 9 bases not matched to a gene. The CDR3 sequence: CASSYRLAVRDEQFF. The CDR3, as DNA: TGTGCCAGCAGTTACAGGCTAGCGGTGAGGGATGAGCAGTTCTTC.

The DNA of the CDR3 is TGTGCCAGCTCACCACCTAGCGGGGAGGGAAGGAATGAGCAGTTCTTC. Amino acid sequence: CASSPPSGEGRNEQFF. V is TRBV18 and J is TRBJ2-1; TRBD2 aligns across 8 bases. The germline CDR1 and CDR2 sequences are KGHSH and LQKENI. There are 16 residues in the CDR3. The J segment lost 7 bases and the V segment lost 0 bases, leaving 8 bases of the junction unmatched.

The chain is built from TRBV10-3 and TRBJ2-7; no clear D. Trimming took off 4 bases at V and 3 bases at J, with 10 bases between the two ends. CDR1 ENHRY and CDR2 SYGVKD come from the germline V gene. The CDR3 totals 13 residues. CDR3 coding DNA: TGTGCCATCAGTGCGGTACTAATCTACGAGCAGTACTTC. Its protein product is CAISAVLIYEQYF.

CDR3: CASRPQTGGNRKRAGYTF. In nucleotides, the CDR3 is TGTGCCAGCAGACCCCAGACCGGCGGGAACAGGAAGAGGGCTGGCTACACCTTC. The rearrangement uses TRBV28 and TRBJ1-2, with D perhaps TRBD1 (5 bases). There are 18 residues in the CDR3. Germline V gives CDR1 MDHEN, CDR2 SYDVKM. V shed 6 bases and J shed 7 bases, with 30 bases lying between them.

CDR3 in DNA: TGTGCCAGCAGTTATGAGGGAACCTACACAGATACGCAGTATTTT. Its protein is CASSYEGTYTDTQYF. The rearrangement uses TRBV6-6 and TRBJ2-3; possible D gene TRBD2, 5 bases. V was shortened by 3 bases and J by 2 bases, with 12 bases between the two germline ends. This CDR3 is built from 15 residues. The germline V gene has CDR1 MNHNY and CDR2 SVGAGI (reference sequence).

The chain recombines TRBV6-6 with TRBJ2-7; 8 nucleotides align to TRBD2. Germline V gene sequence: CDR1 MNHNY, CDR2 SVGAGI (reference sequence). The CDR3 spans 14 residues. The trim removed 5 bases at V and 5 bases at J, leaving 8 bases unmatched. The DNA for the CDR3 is TGTGCCAGCAGTCCCACCGGGAGGGACCACGAGCAGTACTTC. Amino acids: CASSPTGRDHEQYF.

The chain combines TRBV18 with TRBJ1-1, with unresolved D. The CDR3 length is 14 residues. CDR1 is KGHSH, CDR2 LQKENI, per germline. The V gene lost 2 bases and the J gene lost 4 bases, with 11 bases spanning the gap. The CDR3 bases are TGTGCCAGCTCACCATTATGGGATAGCACTGAAGCTTTCTTT. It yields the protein CASSPLWDSTEAFF.

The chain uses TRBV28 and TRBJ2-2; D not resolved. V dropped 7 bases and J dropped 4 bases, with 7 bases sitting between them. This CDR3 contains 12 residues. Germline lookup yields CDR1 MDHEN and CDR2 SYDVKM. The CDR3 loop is CASTYSTGELFF. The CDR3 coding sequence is TGTGCCAGCACCTACTCCACCGGGGAGCTGTTTTTT.

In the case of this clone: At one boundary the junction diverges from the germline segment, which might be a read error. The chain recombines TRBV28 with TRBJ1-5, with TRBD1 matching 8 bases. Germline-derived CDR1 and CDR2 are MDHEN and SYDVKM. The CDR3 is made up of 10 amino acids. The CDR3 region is CASSGQGEHF. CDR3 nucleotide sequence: TGTGCCAGCAGTGGACAGGGCGAGCACTTT. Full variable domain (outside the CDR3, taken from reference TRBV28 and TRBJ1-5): DVKVTQSSRYLVKRTGEKVFLECVQDMDHENMFWYRQDPGLGLRLIYFSYDVKMKEKGDIPEGYSVSREKKERFSLILESASTNQTSMYLCASSGQGEHFGDGTRLSIL.

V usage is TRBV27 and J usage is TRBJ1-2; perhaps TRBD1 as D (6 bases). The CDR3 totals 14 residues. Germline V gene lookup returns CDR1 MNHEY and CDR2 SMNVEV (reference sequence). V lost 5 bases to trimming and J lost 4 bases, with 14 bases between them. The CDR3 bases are TGTGCCAGCAGTCGCTACCTACAGGGCTATGGCTACACCTTC. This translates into CASSRYLQGYGYTF.

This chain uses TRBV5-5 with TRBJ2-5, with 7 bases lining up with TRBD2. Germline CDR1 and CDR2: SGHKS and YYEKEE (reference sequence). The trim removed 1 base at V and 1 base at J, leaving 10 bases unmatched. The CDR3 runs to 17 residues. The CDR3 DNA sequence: TGTGCCAGCAGCTTGTACCGACTAGCCCGAGCCCAAGAGACCCAGTACTTC. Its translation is CASSLYRLARAQETQYF.

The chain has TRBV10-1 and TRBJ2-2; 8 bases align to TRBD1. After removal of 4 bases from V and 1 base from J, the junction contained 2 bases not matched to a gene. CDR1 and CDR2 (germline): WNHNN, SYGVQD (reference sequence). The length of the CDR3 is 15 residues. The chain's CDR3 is CASSADRGNTGELFF. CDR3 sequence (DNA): TGCGCCAGCAGTGCTGACAGGGGGAACACCGGGGAGCTGTTTTTT.

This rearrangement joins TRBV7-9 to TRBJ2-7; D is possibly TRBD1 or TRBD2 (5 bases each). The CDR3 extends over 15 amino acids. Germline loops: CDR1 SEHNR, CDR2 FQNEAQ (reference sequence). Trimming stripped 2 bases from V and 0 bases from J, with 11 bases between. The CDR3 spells CASSLLGVISYEQYF. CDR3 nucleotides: TGTGCCAGCAGCTTATTGGGGGTCATCTCCTACGAGCAGTACTTC.

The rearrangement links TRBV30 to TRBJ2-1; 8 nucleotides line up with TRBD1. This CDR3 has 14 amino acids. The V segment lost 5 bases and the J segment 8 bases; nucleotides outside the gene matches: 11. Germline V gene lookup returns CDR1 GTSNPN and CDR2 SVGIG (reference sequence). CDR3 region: CAWGLGTGSYEQFF. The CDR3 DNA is TGTGCCTGGGGCCTCGGGACAGGTAGCTATGAGCAGTTCTTC.

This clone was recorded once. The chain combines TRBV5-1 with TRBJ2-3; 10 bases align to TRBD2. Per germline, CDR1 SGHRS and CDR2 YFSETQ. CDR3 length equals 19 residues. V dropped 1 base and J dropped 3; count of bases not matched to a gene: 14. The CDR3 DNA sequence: TGCGCCAGCAGCTTGATTAGGTTACCAGCGGGAGGGTTAACAGATACGCAGTATTTT. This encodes CASSLIRLPAGGLTDTQYF.

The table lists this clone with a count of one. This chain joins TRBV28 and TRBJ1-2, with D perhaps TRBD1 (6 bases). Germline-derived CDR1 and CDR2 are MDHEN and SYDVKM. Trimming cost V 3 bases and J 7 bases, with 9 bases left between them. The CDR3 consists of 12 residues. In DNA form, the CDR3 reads TGTGCCAGCAGTTTTTACAGGGCTGGCTACACCTTC. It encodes CASSFYRAGYTF.

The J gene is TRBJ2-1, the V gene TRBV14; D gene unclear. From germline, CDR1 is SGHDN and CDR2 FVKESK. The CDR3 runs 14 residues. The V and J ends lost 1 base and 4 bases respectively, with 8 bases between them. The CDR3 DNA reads TGTGCCAGCAGCCAAGCCCGGCCGTACAATGAGCAGTTCTTC. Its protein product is CASSQARPYNEQFF.

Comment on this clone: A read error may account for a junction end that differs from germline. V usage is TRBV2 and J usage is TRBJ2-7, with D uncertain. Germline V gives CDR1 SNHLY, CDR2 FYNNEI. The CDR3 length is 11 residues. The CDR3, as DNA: TGTGCCAGCAGTGGACTTAGGGCGCAGCAATTC. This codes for CASSGLRAQQF.

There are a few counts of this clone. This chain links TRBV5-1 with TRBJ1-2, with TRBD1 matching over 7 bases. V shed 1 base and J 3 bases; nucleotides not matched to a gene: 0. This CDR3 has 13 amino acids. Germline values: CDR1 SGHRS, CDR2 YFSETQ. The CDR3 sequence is CASSLTGDYGYTF. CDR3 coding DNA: TGCGCCAGCAGCTTGACAGGGGACTATGGCTACACCTTC.

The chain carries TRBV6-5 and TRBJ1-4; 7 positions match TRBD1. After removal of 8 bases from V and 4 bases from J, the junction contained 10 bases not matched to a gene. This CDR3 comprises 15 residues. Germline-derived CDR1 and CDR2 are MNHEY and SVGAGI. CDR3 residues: CASQPGQVHNEKLFF. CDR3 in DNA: TGTGCCAGCCAACCCGGACAGGTCCATAATGAAAAACTGTTTTTT.

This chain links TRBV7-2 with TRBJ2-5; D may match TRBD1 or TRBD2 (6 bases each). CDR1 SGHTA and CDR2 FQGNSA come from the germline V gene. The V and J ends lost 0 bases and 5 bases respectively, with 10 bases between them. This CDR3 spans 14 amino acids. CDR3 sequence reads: CASSLAGGEETQYF. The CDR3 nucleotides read TGTGCCAGCAGCTTAGCCGGGGGCGAGGAGACCCAGTACTTC.

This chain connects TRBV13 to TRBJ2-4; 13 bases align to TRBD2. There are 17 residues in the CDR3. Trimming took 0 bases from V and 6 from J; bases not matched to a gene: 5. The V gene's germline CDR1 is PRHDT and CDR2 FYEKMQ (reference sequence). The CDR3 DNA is TGTGCCAGCAGCTTAGGTGGACTAGCGGGAGAAGTAAACATTCAGTACTTC. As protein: CASSLGGLAGEVNIQYF.

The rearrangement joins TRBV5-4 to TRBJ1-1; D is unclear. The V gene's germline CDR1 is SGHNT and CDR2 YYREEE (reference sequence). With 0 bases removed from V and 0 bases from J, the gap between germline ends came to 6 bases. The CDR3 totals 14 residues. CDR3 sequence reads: CASSLGEMNTEAFF. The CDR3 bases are TGTGCCAGCAGCTTGGGGGAGATGAACACTGAAGCTTTCTTT.